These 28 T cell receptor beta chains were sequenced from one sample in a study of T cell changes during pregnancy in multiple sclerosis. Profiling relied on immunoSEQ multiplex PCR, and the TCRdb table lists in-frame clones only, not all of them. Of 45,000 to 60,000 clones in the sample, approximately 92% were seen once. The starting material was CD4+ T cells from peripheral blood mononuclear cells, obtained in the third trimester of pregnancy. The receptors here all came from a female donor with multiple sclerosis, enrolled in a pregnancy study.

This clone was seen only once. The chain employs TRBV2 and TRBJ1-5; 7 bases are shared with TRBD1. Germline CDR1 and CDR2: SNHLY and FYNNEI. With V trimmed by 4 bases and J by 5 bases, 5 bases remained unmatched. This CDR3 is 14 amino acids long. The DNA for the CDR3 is TGTGCCAGCAGTGGGTCGCAGGGGGATCAGCCCCAGCATTTT. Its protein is CASSGSQGDQPQHF.

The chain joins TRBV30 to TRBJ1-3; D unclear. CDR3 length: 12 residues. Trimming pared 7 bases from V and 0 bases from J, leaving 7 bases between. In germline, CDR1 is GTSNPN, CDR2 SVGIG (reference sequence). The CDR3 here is CAFGVSGNTIYF. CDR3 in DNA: TGTGCCTTCGGGGTCTCTGGAAACACCATATATTTT. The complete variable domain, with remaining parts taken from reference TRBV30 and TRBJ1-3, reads SQTIHQWPATLVQPVGSPLSLECTVEGTSNPNLYWYRQAAGRGLQLLFYSVGIGQISSEVPQNLSASRPQDRQFILSSKKLLLSDSGFYLCAFGVSGNTIYFGEGSWLTVV.

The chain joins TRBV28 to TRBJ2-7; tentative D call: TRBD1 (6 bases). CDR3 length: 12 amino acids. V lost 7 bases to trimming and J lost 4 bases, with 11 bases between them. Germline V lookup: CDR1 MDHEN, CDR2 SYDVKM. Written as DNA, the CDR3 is TGTGCCAGCATGGGTGGACAGTACGAGCAGTACTTC. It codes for CASMGGQYEQYF.

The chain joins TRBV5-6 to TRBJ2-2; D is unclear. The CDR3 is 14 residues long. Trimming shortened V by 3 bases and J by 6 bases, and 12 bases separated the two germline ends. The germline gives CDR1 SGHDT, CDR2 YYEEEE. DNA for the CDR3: TGTGCCAGCAGCTATCTCAGTAGCCCCGGGGAGCTGTTTTTT. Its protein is CASSYLSSPGELFF.

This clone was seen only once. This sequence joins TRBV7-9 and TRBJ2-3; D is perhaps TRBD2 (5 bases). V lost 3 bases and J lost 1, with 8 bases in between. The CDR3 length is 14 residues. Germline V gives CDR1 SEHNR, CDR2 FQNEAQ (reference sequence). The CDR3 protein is CASSLVGGTDTQYF. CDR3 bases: TGTGCCAGCAGCTTGGTGGGAGGCACAGATACGCAGTATTTT.

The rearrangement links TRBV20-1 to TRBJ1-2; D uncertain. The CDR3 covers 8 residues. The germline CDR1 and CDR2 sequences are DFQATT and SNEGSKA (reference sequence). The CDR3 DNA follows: TGCAGCCTTCCGGGCTACACCTTC. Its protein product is CSLPGYTF.

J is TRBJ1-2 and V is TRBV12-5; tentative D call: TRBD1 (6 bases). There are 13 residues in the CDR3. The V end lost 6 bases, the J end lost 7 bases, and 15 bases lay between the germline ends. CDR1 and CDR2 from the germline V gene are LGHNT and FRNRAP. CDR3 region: CASGILRGRGYTF. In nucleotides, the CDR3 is TGTGCTAGTGGCATACTCAGGGGACGTGGCTACACCTTC.

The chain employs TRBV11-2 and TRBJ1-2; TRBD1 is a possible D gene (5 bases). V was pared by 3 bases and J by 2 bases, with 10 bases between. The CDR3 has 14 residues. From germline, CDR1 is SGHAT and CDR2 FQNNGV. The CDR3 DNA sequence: TGTGCCAGCAGCTTTGGGGCAGGAAACTATGGCTACACCTTC. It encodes CASSFGAGNYGYTF.

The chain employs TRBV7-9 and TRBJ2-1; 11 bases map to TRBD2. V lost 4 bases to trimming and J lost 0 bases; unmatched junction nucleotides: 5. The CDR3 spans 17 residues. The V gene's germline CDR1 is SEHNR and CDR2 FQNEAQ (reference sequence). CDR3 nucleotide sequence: TGTGCCAGCAGCTCAGCTCTAGCGGGGGGCTCCTACAATGAGCAGTTCTTC. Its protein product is CASSSALAGGSYNEQFF.

The CDR3 DNA follows: TGTGCCAGCAGCCAAGTTTTGGGCAGGGGATGGGAGCAGTACTTC. The encoded protein is CASSQVLGRGWEQYF. The chain recombines TRBV4-2 with TRBJ2-7, with D perhaps matching TRBD1 (6 bases). Germline-derived CDR1 and CDR2 are LGHNA and YNFKEQ. This CDR3 has 15 residues. Trimming cost V 1 base and J 7 bases, with 17 bases left between them.

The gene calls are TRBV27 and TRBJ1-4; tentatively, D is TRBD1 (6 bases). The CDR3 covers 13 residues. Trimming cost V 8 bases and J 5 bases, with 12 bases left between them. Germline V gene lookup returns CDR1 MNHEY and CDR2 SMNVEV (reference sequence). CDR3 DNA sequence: TGTGCCAGCGGACAGTCGAGGAATGAAAAACTGTTTTTT. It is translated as CASGQSRNEKLFF.

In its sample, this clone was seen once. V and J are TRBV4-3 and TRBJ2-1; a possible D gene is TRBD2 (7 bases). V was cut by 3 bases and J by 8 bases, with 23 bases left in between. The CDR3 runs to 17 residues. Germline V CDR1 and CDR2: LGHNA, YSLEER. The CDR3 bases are TGCGCCAGCAGCCAGAATAGGGGGGGCGGATCTAGGGATGAGCAGTTCTTC. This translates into CASSQNRGGGSRDEQFF.

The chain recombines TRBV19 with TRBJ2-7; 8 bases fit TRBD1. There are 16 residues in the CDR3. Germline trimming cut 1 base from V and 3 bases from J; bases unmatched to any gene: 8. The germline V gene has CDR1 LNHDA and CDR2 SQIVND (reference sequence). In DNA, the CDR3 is TGTGCCAGTAGTATAGTGGACAGGGAAGAGGGCTACGAGCAGTACTTC. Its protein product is CASSIVDREEGYEQYF.

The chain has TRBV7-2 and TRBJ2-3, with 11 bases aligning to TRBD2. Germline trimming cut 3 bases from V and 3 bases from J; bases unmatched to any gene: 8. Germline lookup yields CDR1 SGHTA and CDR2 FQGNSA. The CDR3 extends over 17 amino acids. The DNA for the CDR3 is TGTGCCAGCAGCTTCTGGGCTAGCGGGGGGTCAACAGATACGCAGTATTTT. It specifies CASSFWASGGSTDTQYF. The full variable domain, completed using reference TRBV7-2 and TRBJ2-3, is GAGVSQSPSNKVTEKGKDVELRCDPISGHTALYWYRQSLGQGLEFLIYFQGNSAPDKSGLPSDRFSAERTGGSVSTLTIQRTQQEDSAVYLCASSFWASGGSTDTQYFGPGTRLTVL.

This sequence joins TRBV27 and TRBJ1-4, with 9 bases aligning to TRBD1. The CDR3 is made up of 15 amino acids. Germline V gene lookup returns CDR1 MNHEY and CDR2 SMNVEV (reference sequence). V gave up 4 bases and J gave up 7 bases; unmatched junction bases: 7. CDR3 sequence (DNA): TGTGCCAGCAGTTGGGTCCGGGACAGGGTTGAAAAACTGTTTTTT. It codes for CASSWVRDRVEKLFF.

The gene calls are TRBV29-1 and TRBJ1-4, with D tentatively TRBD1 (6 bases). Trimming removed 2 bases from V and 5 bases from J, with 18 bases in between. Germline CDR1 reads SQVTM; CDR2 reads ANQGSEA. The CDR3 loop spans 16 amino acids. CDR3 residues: CSVELGRGGFNEKLFF. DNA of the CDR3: TGCAGCGTTGAATTAGGCAGGGGTGGCTTCAATGAAAAACTGTTTTTT.

DNA for the CDR3: TGTGCCAGCTCACCACTTCAGACAGGCAAGCAAGAGACCCAGTACTTC. Its protein is CASSPLQTGKQETQYF. The chain employs TRBV18 and TRBJ2-5, with a weak D call TRBD1 (6 bases). The CDR3 length is 16 residues. V dropped 1 base and J dropped 2 bases, with 14 bases sitting between them. Germline CDR1 and CDR2: KGHSH and LQKENI.

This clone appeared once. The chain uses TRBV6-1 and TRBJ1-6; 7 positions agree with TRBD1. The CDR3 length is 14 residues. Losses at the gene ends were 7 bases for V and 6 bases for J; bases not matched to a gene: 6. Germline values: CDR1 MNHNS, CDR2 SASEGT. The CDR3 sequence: CASTWTGANSPLHF. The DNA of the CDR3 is TGTGCCAGCACATGGACAGGAGCTAATTCACCCCTCCACTTT.

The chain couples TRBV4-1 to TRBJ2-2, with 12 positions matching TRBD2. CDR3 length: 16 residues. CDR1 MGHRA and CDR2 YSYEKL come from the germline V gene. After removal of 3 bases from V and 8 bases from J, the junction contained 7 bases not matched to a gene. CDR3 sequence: CASSHVLAGGVGELFF. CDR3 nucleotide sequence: TGCGCCAGCAGCCACGTACTAGCGGGGGGTGTTGGGGAGCTGTTTTTT.

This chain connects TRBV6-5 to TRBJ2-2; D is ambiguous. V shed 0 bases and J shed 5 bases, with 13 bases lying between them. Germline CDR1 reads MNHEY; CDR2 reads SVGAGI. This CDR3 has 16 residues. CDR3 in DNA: TGTGCCAGCAGTTACTCAGGAAGGTCGAGGACCGGGGAGCTGTTTTTT. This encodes CASSYSGRSRTGELFF.

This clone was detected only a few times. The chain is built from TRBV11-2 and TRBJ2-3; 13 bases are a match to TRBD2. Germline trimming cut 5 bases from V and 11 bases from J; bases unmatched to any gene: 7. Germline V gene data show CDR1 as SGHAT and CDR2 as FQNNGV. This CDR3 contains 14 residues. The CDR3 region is CASSRSTSGGEQYF. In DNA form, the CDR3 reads TGTGCCAGCAGCCGAAGCACTAGCGGGGGGGAGCAGTATTTT.

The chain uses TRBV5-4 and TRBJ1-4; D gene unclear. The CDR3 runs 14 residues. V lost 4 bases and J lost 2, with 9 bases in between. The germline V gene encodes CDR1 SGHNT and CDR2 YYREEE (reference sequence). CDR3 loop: CASSHSGTNEKLFF. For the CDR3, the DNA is TGTGCCAGCAGCCACTCCGGGACTAATGAAAAACTGTTTTTT.

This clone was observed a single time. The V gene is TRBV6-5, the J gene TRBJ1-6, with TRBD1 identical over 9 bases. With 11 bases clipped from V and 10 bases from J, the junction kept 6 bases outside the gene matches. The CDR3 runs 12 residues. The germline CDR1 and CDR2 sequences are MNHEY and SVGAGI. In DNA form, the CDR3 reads TGTGCCGTCCGGGACAGGGACTCACCCCTCCACTTT. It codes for CAVRDRDSPLHF.

The CDR3 region is CASRIESGQPQHF. The CDR3 region has the DNA TGTGCCAGCAGAATTGAAAGCGGCCAGCCCCAGCATTTT. This chain joins TRBV2 and TRBJ1-5, with D uncertain. There are 13 residues in the CDR3. Germline loops: CDR1 SNHLY, CDR2 FYNNEI. V was pared by 6 bases and J by 7 bases, with 13 bases between.

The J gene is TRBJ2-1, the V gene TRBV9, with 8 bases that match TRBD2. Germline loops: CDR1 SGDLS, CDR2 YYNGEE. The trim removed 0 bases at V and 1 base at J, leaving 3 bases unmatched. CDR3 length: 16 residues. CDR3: CASSVAVAGSYNEQFF. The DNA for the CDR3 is TGTGCCAGCAGCGTAGCGGTAGCGGGGTCCTACAATGAGCAGTTCTTC.

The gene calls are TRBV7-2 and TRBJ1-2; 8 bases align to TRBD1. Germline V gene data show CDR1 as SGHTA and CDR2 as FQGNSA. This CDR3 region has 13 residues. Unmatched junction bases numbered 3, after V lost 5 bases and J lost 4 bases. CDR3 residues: CASSRDRGYGYTF. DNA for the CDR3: TGTGCCAGCAGCCGAGACAGGGGCTATGGCTACACCTTC. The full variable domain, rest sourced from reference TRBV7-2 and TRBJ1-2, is GAGVSQSPSNKVTEKGKDVELRCDPISGHTALYWYRQSLGQGLEFLIYFQGNSAPDKSGLPSDRFSAERTGGSVSTLTIQRTQQEDSAVYLCASSRDRGYGYTFGSGTRLTVV.

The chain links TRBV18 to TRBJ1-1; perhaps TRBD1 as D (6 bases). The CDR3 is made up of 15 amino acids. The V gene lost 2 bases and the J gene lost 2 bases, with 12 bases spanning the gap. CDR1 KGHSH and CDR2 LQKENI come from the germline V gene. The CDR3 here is CASSPTGPPNTEAFF. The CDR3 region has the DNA TGTGCCAGCTCACCAACAGGGCCGCCTAACACTGAAGCTTTCTTT.

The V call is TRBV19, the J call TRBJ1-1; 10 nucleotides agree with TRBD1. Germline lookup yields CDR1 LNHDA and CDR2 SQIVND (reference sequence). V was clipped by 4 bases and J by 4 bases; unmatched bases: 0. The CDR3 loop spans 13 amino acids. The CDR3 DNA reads TGTGCCAGTAGTAGGGACAGGGGCACTGAAGCTTTCTTT. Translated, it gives CASSRDRGTEAFF.